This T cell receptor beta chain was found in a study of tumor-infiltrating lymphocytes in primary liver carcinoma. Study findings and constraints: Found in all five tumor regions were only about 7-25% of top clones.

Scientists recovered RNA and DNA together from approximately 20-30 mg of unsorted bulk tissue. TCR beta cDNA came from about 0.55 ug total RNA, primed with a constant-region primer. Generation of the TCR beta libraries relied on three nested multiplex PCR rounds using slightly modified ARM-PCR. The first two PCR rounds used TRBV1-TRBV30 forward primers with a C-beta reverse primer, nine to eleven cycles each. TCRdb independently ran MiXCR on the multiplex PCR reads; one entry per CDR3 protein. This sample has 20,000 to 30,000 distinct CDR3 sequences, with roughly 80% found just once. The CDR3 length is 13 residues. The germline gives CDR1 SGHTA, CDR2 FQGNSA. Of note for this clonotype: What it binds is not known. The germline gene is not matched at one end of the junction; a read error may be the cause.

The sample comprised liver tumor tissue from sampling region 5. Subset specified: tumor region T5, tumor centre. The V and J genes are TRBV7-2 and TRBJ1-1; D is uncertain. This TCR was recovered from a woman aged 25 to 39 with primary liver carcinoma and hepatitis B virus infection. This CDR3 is CASSLVVQSEAFF. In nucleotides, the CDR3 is TGTGCCAGCAGCTTAGTAGTTCAGAGTGAAGCCTTCTTT. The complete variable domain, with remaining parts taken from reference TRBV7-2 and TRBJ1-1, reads GAGVSQSPSNKVTEKGKDVELRCDPISGHTALYWYRQSLGQGLEFLIYFQGNSAPDKSGLPSDRFSAERTGGSVSTLTIQRTQQEDSAVYLCASSLVVQSEAFFGQGTRLTVV.